This entry is about one T cell receptor (beta chain). Its target is not known. Sample-barcoded 5' priming and a J-beta primer mix drove a second PCR of roughly 6 to 12 cycles. Each cDNA molecule received a tag from a template-switch adaptor that had 12 random nucleotides. MiXCR, run by TCRdb on the 5' RACE reads, gives a single entry per CDR3 protein. The sample shows about 1.8 million distinct CDR3 sequences, roughly 50% of them seen only once. This entry belongs to a study of blood T cells in healthy people across ages. Study at large: Template-switching capture recovered about one barcoded beta molecule per two T cells. Study-level points and caveats: PBMCs left unsorted prevented a conclusive naive versus antigen-experienced comparison. Long-lived donors carried more naive CD4+ cells and greater diversity than aged donors.

V lost 10 bases to trimming and J lost 3 bases, with 13 bases between them. Germline values: CDR1 MDHEN, CDR2 SYDVKM. The CDR3 contains 13 residues. This TCR derives from a woman between 35 and 50 years old in good health. Material: blood. The genes are TRBV28 and TRBJ1-5, with TRBD1 as a possible D gene (6 bases). In DNA form, the CDR3 reads TGTGCCATAAGGACAGTAACCAATCAGCCCCAGCATTTT. Its translation: CAIRTVTNQPQHF.